This T cell receptor (beta chain) was captured by sequencing in a study of T-cell reconstitution after alpha-beta-depleted transplantation in children. Concerning this clonotype itself: Its antigen is not identified.

Trimming cost V 1 base and J 3 bases; bases outside gene matches: 12. Germline-derived CDR1 and CDR2 are MNHEY and SMNVEV (reference sequence). The CDR3 contains 17 residues. General study results and limits: Surviving recipient T cells and intrathymic progenitors accounted for some patients' high TCRbeta diversity at day 60. Fresh T-cell production supplied most of the T-cell counts and diversity seen one year after transplant. The study reportedly traced alpha-beta T cells about two months after transplant to several hundred expanded graft clones.

TCRbeta library preparation incorporated unique molecular identifiers. A single record per CDR3 protein comes from TCRdb applying MiXCR to the PCR reads. The sample has around 800,000 distinct CDR3 sequences; roughly 16% are singletons. The J gene is TRBJ2-7, the V gene TRBV27, with 7 bases that match TRBD2. The sequencing used PBMCs, mostly from graft donor cells, collected 360 days after TCRalphabeta/CD19-depleted stem cell transplant. This TCR came from a male patient under 18 who had a stem cell transplant for acute lymphoblastic leukemia, so the T cells may come from the graft donor. The CDR3 region is CASSLWDSAGLIYEQYF. Here the CDR3 DNA reads TGTGCCAGCAGTTTATGGGACTCAGCGGGACTCATCTACGAGCAGTACTTC.